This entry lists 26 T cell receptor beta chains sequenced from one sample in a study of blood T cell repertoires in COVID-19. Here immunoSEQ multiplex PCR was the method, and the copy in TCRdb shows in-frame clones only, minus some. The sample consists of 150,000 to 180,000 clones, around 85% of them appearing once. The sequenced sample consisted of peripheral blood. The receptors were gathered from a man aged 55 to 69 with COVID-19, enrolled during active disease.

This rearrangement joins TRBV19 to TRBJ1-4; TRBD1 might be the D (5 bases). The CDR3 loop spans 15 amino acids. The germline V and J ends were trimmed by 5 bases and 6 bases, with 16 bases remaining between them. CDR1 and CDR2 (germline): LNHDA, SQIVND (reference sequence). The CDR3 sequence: CASSVPAGRDEKLFF. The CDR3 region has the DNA TGTGCCAGTAGTGTCCCGGCGGGGCGTGATGAAAAACTGTTTTTT.

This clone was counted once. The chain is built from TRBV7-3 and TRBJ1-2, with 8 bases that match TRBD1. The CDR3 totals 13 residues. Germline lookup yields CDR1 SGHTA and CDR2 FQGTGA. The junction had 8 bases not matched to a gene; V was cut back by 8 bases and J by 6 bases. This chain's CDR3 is CASGEGTGDGYTF. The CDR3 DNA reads TGTGCCAGCGGGGAGGGGACAGGTGATGGCTACACCTTC.

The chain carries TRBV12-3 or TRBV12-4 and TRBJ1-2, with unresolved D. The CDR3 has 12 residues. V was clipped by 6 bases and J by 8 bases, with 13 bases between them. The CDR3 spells CASSPSAGGYTF. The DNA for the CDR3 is TGTGCCAGCAGCCCCTCCGCGGGGGGCTACACCTTC.

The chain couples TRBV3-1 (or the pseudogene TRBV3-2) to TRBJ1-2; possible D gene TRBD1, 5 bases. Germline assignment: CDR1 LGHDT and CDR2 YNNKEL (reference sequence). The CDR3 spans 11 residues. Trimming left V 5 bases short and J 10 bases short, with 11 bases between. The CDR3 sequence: CASSSDRVYTF. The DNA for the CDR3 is TGTGCCAGCAGCTCCGACAGAGTCTACACCTTC.

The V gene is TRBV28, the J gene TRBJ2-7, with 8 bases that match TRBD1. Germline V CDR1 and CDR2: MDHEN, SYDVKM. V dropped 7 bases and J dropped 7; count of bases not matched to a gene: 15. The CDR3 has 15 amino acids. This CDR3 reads CASTPHRQGAYEQYF. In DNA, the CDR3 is TGTGCCAGCACCCCCCACCGCCAGGGGGCGTATGAGCAGTACTTC.

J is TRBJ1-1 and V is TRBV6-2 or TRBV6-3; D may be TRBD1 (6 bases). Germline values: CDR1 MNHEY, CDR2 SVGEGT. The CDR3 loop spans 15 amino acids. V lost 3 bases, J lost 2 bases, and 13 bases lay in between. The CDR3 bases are TGTGCCAGCAGTTATTCAGACAGGTTTAACACTGAAGCTTTCTTT. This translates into CASSYSDRFNTEAFF.

CDR3 sequence: CATRTGTASDEQFF. The CDR3 bases are TGTGCCACCAGAACCGGGACAGCGAGCGATGAGCAGTTCTTC. The genes are TRBV24-1 and TRBJ2-1; 7 bases line up with TRBD1. CDR3 size: 14 residues. Germline CDR1 and CDR2: KGHDR and SFDVKD. After removal of 7 bases from V and 8 bases from J, the junction contained 10 bases not matched to a gene.

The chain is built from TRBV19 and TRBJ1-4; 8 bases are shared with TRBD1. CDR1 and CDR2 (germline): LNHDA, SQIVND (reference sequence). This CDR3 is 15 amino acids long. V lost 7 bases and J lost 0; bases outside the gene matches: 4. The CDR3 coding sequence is TGTGCCAGTACCCCGGGACAGGCAACTAATGAAAAACTGTTTTTT. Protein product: CASTPGQATNEKLFF.

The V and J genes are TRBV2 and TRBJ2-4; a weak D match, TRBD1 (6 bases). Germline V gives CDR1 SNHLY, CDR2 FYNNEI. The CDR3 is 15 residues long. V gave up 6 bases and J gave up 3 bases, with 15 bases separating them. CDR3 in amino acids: CASRNQGLDKNIQYF. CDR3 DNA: TGTGCCAGCAGGAATCAGGGGCTCGACAAAAACATTCAGTACTTC.

The CDR3 nucleotides read TGCGCCAGCAGCTTGTCACAAGCGGGGGGGGTCGATACGCAGTATTTT. Its translation is CASSLSQAGGVDTQYF. This rearrangement joins TRBV5-1 to TRBJ2-3; TRBD2 aligns across 10 bases. This CDR3 is 16 amino acids long. J lost 6 bases, V lost 1 base, and 8 bases had no gene match. The V gene's germline CDR1 is SGHRS and CDR2 YFSETQ.

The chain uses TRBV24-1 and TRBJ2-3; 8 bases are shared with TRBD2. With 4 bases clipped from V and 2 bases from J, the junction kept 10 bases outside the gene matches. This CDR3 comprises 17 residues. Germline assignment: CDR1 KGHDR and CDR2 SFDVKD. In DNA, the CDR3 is TGTGCCACCAGTGACCAGGAAAAAGCGGGAGCCACAGATACGCAGTATTTT. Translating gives CATSDQEKAGATDTQYF.

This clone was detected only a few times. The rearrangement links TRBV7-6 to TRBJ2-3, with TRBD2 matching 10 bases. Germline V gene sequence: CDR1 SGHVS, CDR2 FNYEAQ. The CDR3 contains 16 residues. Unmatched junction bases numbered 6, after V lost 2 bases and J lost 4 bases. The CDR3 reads CASSLPSGSIADTQYF. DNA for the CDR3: TGTGCCAGCAGCTTACCTAGCGGGAGTATTGCAGATACGCAGTATTTT.

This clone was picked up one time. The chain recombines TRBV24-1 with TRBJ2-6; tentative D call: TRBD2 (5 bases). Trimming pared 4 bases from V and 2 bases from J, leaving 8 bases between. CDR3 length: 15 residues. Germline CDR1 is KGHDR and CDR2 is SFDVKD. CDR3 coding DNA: TGTGCCACCAGTGAAGGAGGTGCTGGGGCCAACGTCCTGACTTTC. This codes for CATSEGGAGANVLTF.

Written as DNA, the CDR3 is TGTGCCAGCAGAGACAGGAGTGCAACTAATGAAAAACTGTTTTTT. Translation: CASRDRSATNEKLFF. The rearrangement links TRBV19 to TRBJ1-4, with D possibly being TRBD1 (6 bases). CDR1 is LNHDA, CDR2 SQIVND, per germline (reference sequence). Trimming left V 9 bases short and J 0 bases short, with 14 bases between. The CDR3 sequence is 15 residues long. Full variable domain (missing parts from reference TRBV19 and TRBJ1-4): DGGITQSPKYLFRKEGQNVTLSCEQNLNHDAMYWYRQDPGQGLRLIYYSQIVNDFQKGDIAEGYSVSREKKESFPLTVTSAQKNPTAFYLCASRDRSATNEKLFFGSGTQLSVL.

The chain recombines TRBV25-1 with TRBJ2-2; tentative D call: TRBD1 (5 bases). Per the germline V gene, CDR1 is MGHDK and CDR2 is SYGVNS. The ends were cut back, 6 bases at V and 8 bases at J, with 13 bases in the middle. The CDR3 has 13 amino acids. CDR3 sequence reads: CASRAQVSGELFF. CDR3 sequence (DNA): TGTGCCAGCAGGGCACAGGTTTCAGGGGAGCTGTTTTTT.

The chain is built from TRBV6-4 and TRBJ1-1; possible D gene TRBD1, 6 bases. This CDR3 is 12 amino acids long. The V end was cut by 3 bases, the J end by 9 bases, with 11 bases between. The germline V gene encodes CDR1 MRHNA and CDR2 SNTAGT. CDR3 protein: CASSERGGKAFF. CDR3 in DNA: TGTGCCAGCAGTGAGAGGGGGGGGAAAGCTTTCTTT.

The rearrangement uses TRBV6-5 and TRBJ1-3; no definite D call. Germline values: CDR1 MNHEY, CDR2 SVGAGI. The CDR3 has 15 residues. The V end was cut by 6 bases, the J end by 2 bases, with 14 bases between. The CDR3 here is CASRATTETGNTIYF. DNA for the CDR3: TGTGCCAGCAGGGCAACCACAGAAACTGGAAACACCATATATTTT.

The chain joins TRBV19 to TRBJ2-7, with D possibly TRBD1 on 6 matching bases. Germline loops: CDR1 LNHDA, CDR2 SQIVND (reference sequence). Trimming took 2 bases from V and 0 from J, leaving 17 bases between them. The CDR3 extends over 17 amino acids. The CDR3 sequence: CASSIIPATGSSYEQYF. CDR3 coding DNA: TGTGCCAGTAGTATAATCCCAGCGACAGGAAGCTCCTACGAGCAGTACTTC.

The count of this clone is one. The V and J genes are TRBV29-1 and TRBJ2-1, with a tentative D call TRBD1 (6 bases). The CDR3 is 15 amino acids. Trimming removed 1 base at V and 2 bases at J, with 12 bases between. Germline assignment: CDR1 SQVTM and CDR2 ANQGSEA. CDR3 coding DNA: TGCAGCGTTGAAGGTGCAGGGGATCCCTACAATGAGCAGTTCTTC. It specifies CSVEGAGDPYNEQFF.

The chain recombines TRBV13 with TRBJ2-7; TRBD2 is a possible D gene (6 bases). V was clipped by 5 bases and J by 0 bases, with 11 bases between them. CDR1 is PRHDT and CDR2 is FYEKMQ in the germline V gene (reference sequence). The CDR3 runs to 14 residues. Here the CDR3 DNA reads TGTGCCAGCAGCCGGGGGACGGTCTCCTACGAGCAGTACTTC. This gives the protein CASSRGTVSYEQYF.

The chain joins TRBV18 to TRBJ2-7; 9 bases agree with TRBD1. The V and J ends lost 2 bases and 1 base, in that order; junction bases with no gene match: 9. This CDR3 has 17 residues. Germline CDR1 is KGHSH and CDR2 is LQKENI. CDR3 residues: CASSPFSPGQGSYEQYF. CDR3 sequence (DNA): TGTGCCAGCTCACCATTTTCCCCCGGACAGGGGTCCTACGAGCAGTACTTC.

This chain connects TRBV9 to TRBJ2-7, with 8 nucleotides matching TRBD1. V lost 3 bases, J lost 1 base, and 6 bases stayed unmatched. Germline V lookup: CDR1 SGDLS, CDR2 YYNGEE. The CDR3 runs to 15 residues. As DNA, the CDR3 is TGTGCCAGCAGCGCCCGGACAGGGACATCCTACGAGCAGTACTTC. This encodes CASSARTGTSYEQYF.

CDR3 sequence: CASRSLQGVGEAFF. CDR3 bases: TGTGCCAGCAGGTCATTACAGGGGGTGGGTGAAGCTTTCTTT. V and J are TRBV9 and TRBJ1-1; TRBD1 aligns across 8 bases. The CDR3 length is 14 residues. The trim removed 5 bases at V and 7 bases at J, leaving 10 bases unmatched. CDR1 is SGDLS and CDR2 is YYNGEE in the germline V gene.

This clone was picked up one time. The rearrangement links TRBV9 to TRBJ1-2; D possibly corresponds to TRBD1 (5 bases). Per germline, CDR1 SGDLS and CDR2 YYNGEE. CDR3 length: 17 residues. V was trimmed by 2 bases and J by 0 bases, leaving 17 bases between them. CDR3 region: CASSVDKTQGSNYGYTF. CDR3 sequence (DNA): TGTGCCAGCAGCGTGGACAAGACTCAGGGCTCTAACTATGGCTACACCTTC.

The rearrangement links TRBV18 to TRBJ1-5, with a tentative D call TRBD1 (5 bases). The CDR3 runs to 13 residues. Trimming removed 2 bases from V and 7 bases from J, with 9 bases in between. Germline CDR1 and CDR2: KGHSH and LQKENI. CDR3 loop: CASSPGAGQPQHF. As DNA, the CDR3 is TGTGCCAGCTCACCAGGGGCCGGGCAGCCCCAGCATTTT.

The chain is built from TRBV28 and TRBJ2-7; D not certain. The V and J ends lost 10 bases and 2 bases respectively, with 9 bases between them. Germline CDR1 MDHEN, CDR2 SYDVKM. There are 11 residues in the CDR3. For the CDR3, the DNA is TGTGCCACTCTCCGGGCCTACGAGCAGTACTTC. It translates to CATLRAYEQYF.